A selection of T cell receptor beta chains follows, all from one sample in a study of early T cells in non-severe SARS-CoV-2 infection. TCRdb redid the calling of the 5' RACE reads with MiXCR, one entry per CDR3 protein. The sample lists about 48,000 distinct CDR3 sequences; 6% to 8% were seen once. Sequencing was performed on whole blood, taken at baseline. Source of these receptors: an adult who was a healthcare worker with PCR-confirmed SARS-CoV-2 infection or an uninfected control (not recorded which). CDR3s include the opening cysteine and the closing phenylalanine or tryptophan. The D gene is left open where the match is weak. Clone sizes are given selectively: once, few, many, or a class where the clone is expanded.

j_gene: TRBJ2-3; len: 17; d_gene: -; v_gene: TRBV29-1; abundance: many; CDR3aa: CSAAGTLQSLSTDTQYF; CDR3nt: TGCAGCGCCGCCGGGACCCTCCAATCGTTAAGCACAGATACGCAGTATTTT
j_gene: TRBJ2-3; len: 16; d_gene: TRBD2; v_gene: TRBV19; abundance: few; CDR3aa: CASRTRLAGGTDTQYF; CDR3nt: TGTGCCAGTAGGACTCGACTAGCGGGGGGGACCGATACGCAGTATTTT
j_gene: TRBJ2-5; len: 14; d_gene: -; v_gene: TRBV4-2; abundance: -; CDR3aa: CASSQDTGKETQYF; CDR3nt: TGTGCCAGCAGCCAGGACACAGGGAAAGAGACCCAGTACTTC
j_gene: TRBJ2-3; len: 15; d_gene: TRBD2; v_gene: TRBV7-3; abundance: many; CDR3aa: CASSLVAGGTDTQYF; CDR3nt: TGTGCCAGCAGCTTAGTAGCGGGAGGCACAGATACGCAGTATTTT
j_gene: TRBJ2-7; len: 15; d_gene: -; v_gene: TRBV18; abundance: -; CDR3aa: CASSPRDGRMNEQYF; CDR3nt: TGTGCCAGCTCACCACGAGACGGTAGGATGAACGAGCAGTACTTC
j_gene: TRBJ2-1; len: 12; d_gene: -; v_gene: TRBV20-1; abundance: -; CDR3aa: CSAIQKDNEQFF; CDR3nt: TGCAGTGCTATACAGAAAGACAATGAGCAGTTCTTC
j_gene: TRBJ2-2; len: 13; d_gene: -; v_gene: TRBV11-2; abundance: few; CDR3aa: CASNLGGPGELFF; CDR3nt: TGTGCCAGCAACCTGGGAGGTCCCGGGGAGCTGTTTTTT
j_gene: TRBJ1-1; len: 14; d_gene: -; v_gene: TRBV9; abundance: many; CDR3aa: CASSVNQGGTEAFF; CDR3nt: TGTGCCAGCAGCGTAAATCAGGGAGGCACTGAAGCTTTCTTT
j_gene: TRBJ1-1; len: 15; d_gene: -; v_gene: TRBV5-1; abundance: many; CDR3aa: CASSSMGVRGSEAFF; CDR3nt: TGCGCCAGCAGCTCGATGGGGGTCCGGGGCTCTGAAGCTTTCTTT
j_gene: TRBJ1-6; len: 14; d_gene: -; v_gene: TRBV3-1; abundance: -; CDR3aa: CASSLGGENSPLHF; CDR3nt: TGTGCCAGCAGCCTTGGAGGGGAAAATTCACCCCTCCACTTT
j_gene: TRBJ1-4; len: 12; d_gene: -; v_gene: TRBV28; abundance: many; CDR3aa: CASSYSQEKLFF; CDR3nt: TGTGCCAGCAGTTATTCGCAAGAAAAACTGTTTTTT
j_gene: TRBJ1-6; len: 14; d_gene: TRBD1; v_gene: TRBV7-2; abundance: few; CDR3aa: CASSLGDRTSPLHF; CDR3nt: TGTGCCAGCAGCTTAGGGGACAGAACTTCACCCCTCCACTTT
j_gene: TRBJ2-2; len: 15; d_gene: -; v_gene: TRBV5-4; abundance: many; CDR3aa: CASSLGQKITGELFF; CDR3nt: TGTGCCAGCAGCTTGGGACAGAAAATAACCGGGGAGCTGTTTTTT
j_gene: TRBJ1-5; len: 13; d_gene: -; v_gene: TRBV28; abundance: many; CDR3aa: CANQMSTNQPQHF; CDR3nt: TGTGCCAACCAGATGTCTACCAACCAGCCCCAGCATTTT
j_gene: TRBJ1-2; len: 13; d_gene: -; v_gene: TRBV12-3/TRBV12-4; abundance: -; CDR3aa: CASSLSGEGGYTF; CDR3nt: TGTGCCAGCAGTTTATCCGGGGAGGGTGGCTACACCTTC
j_gene: TRBJ2-3; len: 12; d_gene: -; v_gene: TRBV15; abundance: -; CDR3aa: CATSIHGLLQYF; CDR3nt: TGTGCCACCAGCATTCACGGACTACTGCAGTATTTT
j_gene: TRBJ2-7; len: 15; d_gene: -; v_gene: TRBV4-3; abundance: many; CDR3aa: CASSQDGAGNYEQYF; CDR3nt: TGCGCCAGCAGCCAAGACGGAGCAGGGAACTACGAGCAGTACTTC
j_gene: TRBJ2-2; len: 13; d_gene: -; v_gene: TRBV11-2; abundance: -; CDR3aa: CATGSTVTGELFF; CDR3nt: TGTGCCACCGGGTCGACAGTCACCGGGGAGCTGTTTTTT
j_gene: TRBJ2-6; len: 14; d_gene: -; v_gene: TRBV7-8; abundance: -; CDR3aa: CATAQPSGANVLTF; CDR3nt: TGTGCCACAGCTCAACCCTCTGGGGCCAACGTCCTGACTTTC
j_gene: TRBJ1-6; len: 13; d_gene: -; v_gene: TRBV5-1; abundance: few; CDR3aa: CASSTHVNSPLHF; CDR3nt: TGCGCCAGCAGCACCCACGTAAATTCACCCCTCCACTTT
j_gene: TRBJ2-1; len: 14; d_gene: -; v_gene: TRBV12-3/TRBV12-4; abundance: -; CDR3aa: CASSPTTLGTEQFF; CDR3nt: TGTGCCAGCAGTCCTACCACCCTAGGGACGGAGCAGTTCTTC
j_gene: TRBJ1-1; len: 15; d_gene: TRBD1; v_gene: TRBV11-2; abundance: many; CDR3aa: CASSLVGRGDTEAFF; CDR3nt: TGTGCCAGCAGCTTAGTAGGCAGGGGGGACACTGAAGCTTTCTTT
j_gene: TRBJ2-3; len: 13; d_gene: -; v_gene: TRBV7-3; abundance: -; CDR3aa: CASSVGTKDTQYF; CDR3nt: TGTGCCAGCAGCGTCGGAACCAAAGATACGCAGTATTTT
j_gene: TRBJ1-5; len: 13; d_gene: -; v_gene: TRBV3-1; abundance: few; CDR3aa: CASSQGVGQPQHF; CDR3nt: TGTGCCAGCAGCCAGGGGGTCGGTCAGCCCCAGCATTTT
j_gene: TRBJ2-5; len: 15; d_gene: TRBD2; v_gene: TRBV7-9; abundance: -; CDR3aa: CASSSSGSMGETQYF; CDR3nt: TGTGCCAGCAGTTCCAGCGGGAGTATGGGGGAGACCCAGTACTTC
j_gene: TRBJ2-7; len: 13; d_gene: -; v_gene: TRBV7-9; abundance: -; CDR3aa: CASSWESYYEQYF; CDR3nt: TGTGCCAGCAGCTGGGAGTCTTATTACGAGCAGTACTTC